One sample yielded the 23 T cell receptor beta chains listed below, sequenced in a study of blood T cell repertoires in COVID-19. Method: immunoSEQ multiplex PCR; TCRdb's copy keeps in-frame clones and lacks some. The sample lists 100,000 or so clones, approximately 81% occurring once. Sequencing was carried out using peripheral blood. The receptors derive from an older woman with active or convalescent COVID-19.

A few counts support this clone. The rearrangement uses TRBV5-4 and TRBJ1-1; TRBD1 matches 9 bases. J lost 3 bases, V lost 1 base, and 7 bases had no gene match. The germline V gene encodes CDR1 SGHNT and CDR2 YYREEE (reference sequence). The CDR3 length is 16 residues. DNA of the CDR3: TGTGCCAGCAGCTTGACAGGACAGGGGTCCTACACTGAAGCTTTCTTT. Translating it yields CASSLTGQGSYTEAFF.

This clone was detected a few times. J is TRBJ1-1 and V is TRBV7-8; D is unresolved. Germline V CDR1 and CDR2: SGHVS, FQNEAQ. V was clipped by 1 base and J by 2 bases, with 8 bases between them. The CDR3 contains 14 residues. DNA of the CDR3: TGTGCCAGCAGCTTAGATGAGGGAAACACTGAAGCTTTCTTT. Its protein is CASSLDEGNTEAFF.

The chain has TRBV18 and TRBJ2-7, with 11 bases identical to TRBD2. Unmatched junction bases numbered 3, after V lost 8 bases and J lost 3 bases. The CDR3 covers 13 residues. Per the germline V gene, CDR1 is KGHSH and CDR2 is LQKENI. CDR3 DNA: TGTGCCAGCGCCGGGACTAGCGGCTACGAGCAGTACTTC. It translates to CASAGTSGYEQYF.

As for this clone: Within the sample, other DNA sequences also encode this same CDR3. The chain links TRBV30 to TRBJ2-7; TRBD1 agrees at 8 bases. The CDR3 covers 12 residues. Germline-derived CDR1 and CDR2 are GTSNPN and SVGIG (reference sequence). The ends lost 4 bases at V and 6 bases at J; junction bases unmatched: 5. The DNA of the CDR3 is TGTGCCTGGACTCCAGGGGGCGGCGAGCAGTACTTC. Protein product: CAWTPGGGEQYF. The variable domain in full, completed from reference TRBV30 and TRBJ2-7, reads SQTIHQWPATLVQPVGSPLSLECTVEGTSNPNLYWYRQAAGRGLQLLFYSVGIGQISSEVPQNLSASRPQDRQFILSSKKLLLSDSGFYLCAWTPGGGEQYFGPGTRLTVT.

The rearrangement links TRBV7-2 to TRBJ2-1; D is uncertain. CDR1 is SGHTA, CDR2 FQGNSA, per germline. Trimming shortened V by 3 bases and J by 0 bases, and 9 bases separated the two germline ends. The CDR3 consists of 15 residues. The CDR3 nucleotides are TGTGCCAGCAGCTTGGTGACTTTCTCCTACAATGAGCAGTTCTTC. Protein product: CASSLVTFSYNEQFF.

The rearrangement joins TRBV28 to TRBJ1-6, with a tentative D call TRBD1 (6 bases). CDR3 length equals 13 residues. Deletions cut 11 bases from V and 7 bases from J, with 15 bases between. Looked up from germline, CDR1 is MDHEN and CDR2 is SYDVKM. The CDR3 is CASGQGLNSPLHF. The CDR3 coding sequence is TGTGCCTCCGGGCAGGGGTTGAATTCACCCCTCCACTTT.

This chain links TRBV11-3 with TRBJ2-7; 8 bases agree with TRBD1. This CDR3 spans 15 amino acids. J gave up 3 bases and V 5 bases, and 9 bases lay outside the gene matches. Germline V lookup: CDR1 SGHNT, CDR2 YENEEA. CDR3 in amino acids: CASSTRTGKIYEQYF. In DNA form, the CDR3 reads TGTGCCAGCAGCACCCGGACAGGGAAAATCTACGAGCAGTACTTC.

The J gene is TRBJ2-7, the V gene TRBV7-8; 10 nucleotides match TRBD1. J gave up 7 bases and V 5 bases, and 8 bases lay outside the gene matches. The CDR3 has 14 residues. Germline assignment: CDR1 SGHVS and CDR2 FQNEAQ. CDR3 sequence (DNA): TGTGCCAGCAGCGCCAAGGGACAGGGGTCAGAGCAGTACTTC. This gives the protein CASSAKGQGSEQYF.

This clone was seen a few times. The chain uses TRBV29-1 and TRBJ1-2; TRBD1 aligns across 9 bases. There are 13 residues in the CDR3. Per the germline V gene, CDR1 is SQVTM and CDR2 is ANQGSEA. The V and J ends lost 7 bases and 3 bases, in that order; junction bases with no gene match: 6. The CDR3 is CSDQTGGDYGYTF. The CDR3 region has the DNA TGCAGCGATCAAACAGGGGGCGACTATGGCTACACCTTC.

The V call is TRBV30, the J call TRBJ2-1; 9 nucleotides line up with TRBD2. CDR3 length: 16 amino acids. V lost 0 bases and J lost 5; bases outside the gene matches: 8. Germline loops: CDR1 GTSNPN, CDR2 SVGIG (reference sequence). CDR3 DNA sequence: TGTGCCTGGAGTGTCAAATGGACTAGCGAGAACAATGAGCAGTTCTTC. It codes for CAWSVKWTSENNEQFF.

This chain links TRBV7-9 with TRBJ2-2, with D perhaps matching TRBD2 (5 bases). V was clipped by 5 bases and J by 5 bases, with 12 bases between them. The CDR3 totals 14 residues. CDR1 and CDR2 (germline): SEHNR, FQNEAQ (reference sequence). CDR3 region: CASSPARGTGELFF. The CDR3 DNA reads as TGTGCCAGCAGCCCCGCACGGGGTACCGGGGAGCTGTTTTTT.

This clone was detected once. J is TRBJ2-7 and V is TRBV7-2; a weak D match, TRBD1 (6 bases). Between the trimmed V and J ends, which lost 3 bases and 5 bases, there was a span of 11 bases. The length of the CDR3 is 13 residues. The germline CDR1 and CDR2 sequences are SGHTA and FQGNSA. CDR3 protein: CASSFRDTNEQYF. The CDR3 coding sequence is TGTGCCAGCAGCTTCAGGGACACCAACGAGCAGTACTTC.

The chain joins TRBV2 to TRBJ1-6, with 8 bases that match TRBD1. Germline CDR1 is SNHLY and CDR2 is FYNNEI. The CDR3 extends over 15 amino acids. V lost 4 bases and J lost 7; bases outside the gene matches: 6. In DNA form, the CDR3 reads TGTGCCAGCAGTGCGAAGAGGACAGGGAATTCACCCCTCCACTTT. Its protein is CASSAKRTGNSPLHF.

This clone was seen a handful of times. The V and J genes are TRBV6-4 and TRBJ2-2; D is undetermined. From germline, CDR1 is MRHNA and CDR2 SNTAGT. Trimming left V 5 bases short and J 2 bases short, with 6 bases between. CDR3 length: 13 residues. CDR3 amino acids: CASSPENTGELFF. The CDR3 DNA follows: TGTGCCAGCAGTCCAGAAAACACCGGGGAGCTGTTTTTT.

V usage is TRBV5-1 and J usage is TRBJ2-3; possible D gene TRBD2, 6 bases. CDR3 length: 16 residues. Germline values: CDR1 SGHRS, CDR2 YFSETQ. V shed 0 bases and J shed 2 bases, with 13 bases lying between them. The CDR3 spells CASSLVHASATDTQYF. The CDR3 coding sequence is TGCGCCAGCAGCTTGGTTCACGCTAGCGCCACAGATACGCAGTATTTT.

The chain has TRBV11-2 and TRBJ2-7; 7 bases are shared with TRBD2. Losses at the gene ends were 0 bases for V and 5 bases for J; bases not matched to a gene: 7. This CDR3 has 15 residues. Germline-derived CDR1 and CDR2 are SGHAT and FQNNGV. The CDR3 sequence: CASSLDPSGTNEQYF. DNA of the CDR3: TGTGCCAGCAGCTTAGATCCTAGCGGTACCAACGAGCAGTACTTC. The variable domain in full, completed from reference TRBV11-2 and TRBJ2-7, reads EAGVAQSPRYKIIEKRQSVAFWCNPISGHATLYWYQQILGQGPKLLIQFQNNGVVDDSQLPKDRFSAERLKGVDSTLKIQPAKLEDSAVYLCASSLDPSGTNEQYFGPGTRLTVT.

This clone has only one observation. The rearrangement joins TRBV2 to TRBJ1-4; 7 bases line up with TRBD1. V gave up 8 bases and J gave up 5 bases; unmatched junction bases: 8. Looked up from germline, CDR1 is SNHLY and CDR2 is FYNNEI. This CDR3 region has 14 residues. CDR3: CASGLDRANEKLFF. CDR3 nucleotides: TGTGCCAGCGGTCTTGACAGGGCGAATGAAAAACTGTTTTTT.

The CDR3 sequence is CASSQDGRADTQYF. The CDR3 DNA follows: TGCGCCAGCAGCCAAGATGGGAGGGCAGATACGCAGTATTTT. The V gene is TRBV4-3, the J gene TRBJ2-3; 7 bases align to TRBD2. The trim removed 0 bases at V and 4 bases at J, leaving 1 base unmatched. The V gene's germline CDR1 is LGHNA and CDR2 YSLEER. This CDR3 has 14 residues.

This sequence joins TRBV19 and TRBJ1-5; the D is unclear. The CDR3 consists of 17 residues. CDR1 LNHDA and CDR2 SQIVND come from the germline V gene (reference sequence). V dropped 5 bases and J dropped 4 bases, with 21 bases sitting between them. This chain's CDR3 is CASSVGPHRGRNQPQHF. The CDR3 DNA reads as TGTGCCAGTAGTGTAGGACCCCACCGAGGGCGAAATCAGCCCCAGCATTTT.

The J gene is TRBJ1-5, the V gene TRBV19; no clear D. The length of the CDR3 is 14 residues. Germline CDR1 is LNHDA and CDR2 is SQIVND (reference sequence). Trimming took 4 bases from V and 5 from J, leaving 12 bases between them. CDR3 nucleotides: TGTGCCAGTAGTAGTTTTGGCCGGGATCAGCCCCAGCATTTT. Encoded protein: CASSSFGRDQPQHF.

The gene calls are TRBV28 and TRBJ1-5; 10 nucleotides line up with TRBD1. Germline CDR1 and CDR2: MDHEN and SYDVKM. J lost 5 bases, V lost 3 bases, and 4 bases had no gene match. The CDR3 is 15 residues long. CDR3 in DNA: TGTGCCAGCAGTTTGGAAGGGACAGGGGATCAGCCCCAGCATTTT. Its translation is CASSLEGTGDQPQHF.

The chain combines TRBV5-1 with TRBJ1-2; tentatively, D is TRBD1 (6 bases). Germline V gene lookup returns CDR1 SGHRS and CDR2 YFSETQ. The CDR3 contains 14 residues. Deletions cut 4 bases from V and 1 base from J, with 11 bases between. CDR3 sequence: CASSLGQLNYGYTF. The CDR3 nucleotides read TGCGCCAGCAGCCTCGGACAGCTTAACTATGGCTACACCTTC.

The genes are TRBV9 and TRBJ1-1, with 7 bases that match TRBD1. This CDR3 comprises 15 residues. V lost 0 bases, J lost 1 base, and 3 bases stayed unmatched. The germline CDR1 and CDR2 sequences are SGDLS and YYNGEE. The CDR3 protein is CASSVVGTENTEAFF. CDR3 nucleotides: TGTGCCAGCAGCGTAGTCGGGACAGAGAACACTGAAGCTTTCTTT.